This is a list of T cell receptor beta chains from one sample in a study of metastatic and nonmetastatic thyroid tumors. TCRdb re-called the PCR reads via MiXCR. The top ten hold under 30% of the sample, which has some 20,000 clones, around 9.9% seen once. Input material: blood. These receptors all stem from a female donor with papillary thyroid cancer or a benign thyroid nodule (not recorded which). Some clones in this sample may be carry-over from other donors' samples. Both conserved end residues are part of each CDR3. D genes are given only for firm matches. Clone size is not always given. Where it is, it says once, few, many or a class for expanded clones.

v_gene: TRBV12-3/TRBV12-4
d_gene: NA
abundance: many
j_gene: TRBJ1-1
CDR3nt: TGTGCCAGCAGTTTAACAGGGACCACTGAAGCTTTCTTT
CDR3aa: CASSLTGTTEAFF

v_gene: TRBV13
d_gene: NA
abundance: many
j_gene: TRBJ1-1
CDR3nt: TGTGCCAGCAGCGGAGGGGGGACGAACACTGAAGCTTTCTTT
CDR3aa: CASSGGGTNTEAFF

v_gene: TRBV7-2
d_gene: NA
abundance: many
j_gene: TRBJ2-2
CDR3nt: TGTGCCAGCAGCTTAGCCGAGGGGGGGTACACCGGGGAGCTGTTTTTT
CDR3aa: CASSLAEGGYTGELFF

v_gene: TRBV5-6
d_gene: TRBD2
abundance: many
j_gene: TRBJ2-1
CDR3nt: TGTGCCAGCAGCTTGGATCGGGGACTAGCGACCAATGAGCAGTTCTTC
CDR3aa: CASSLDRGLATNEQFF

v_gene: TRBV5-1
d_gene: NA
abundance: many
j_gene: TRBJ1-1
CDR3nt: TGCGCCAGCGGCCGACAGGAGACAGACGCTGAAGCTTTCTTT
CDR3aa: CASGRQETDAEAFF

v_gene: TRBV15
d_gene: NA
abundance: many
j_gene: TRBJ2-3
CDR3nt: TGTGCCACCAGCAGAGGGACGGGGTCGGGTAGAGATACGCAGTATTTT
CDR3aa: CATSRGTGSGRDTQYF

v_gene: TRBV5-8
d_gene: NA
abundance: many
j_gene: TRBJ1-6
CDR3nt: TGTGCCAGCAGCTTGGGGCCGACATTTTCACCCCTCCACTTT
CDR3aa: CASSLGPTFSPLHF

v_gene: TRBV4-3
d_gene: NA
abundance: many
j_gene: TRBJ1-1
CDR3nt: TGCGCCAGCAGCCAAGAGTGGGGGAACACTGAAGCTTTCTTT
CDR3aa: CASSQEWGNTEAFF

v_gene: TRBV28
d_gene: NA
abundance: NA
j_gene: TRBJ1-5
CDR3nt: TGTGCCAGCAGTTTATTCGGTGACGCCGGGATTGGGGGTCAGCCCCAGCATTTT
CDR3aa: CASSLFGDAGIGGQPQHF

v_gene: TRBV6-1
d_gene: NA
abundance: medium-sized
j_gene: TRBJ2-3
CDR3nt: TGTGCCAGCAGCCGCCTTGGGCCGGCAGATACGCAGTATTTT
CDR3aa: CASSRLGPADTQYF

v_gene: TRBV6-1
d_gene: NA
abundance: NA
j_gene: TRBJ2-6
CDR3nt: TGTGCCAGCAGTAGGGGGGGTTCTGGGGCCAACGTCCTGACTTTC
CDR3aa: CASSRGGSGANVLTF

v_gene: TRBV10-3
d_gene: TRBD1
abundance: many
j_gene: TRBJ2-7
CDR3nt: TGTGCCATCAGTTACCGGGACAGGTTGCCCGGGTACGAGCAGTACTTC
CDR3aa: CAISYRDRLPGYEQYF

v_gene: TRBV12-3/TRBV12-4
d_gene: NA
abundance: medium-sized
j_gene: TRBJ2-7
CDR3nt: TGTGCCAGCAGTCCGACTACTACCTACGAGCAGTACTTC
CDR3aa: CASSPTTTYEQYF

v_gene: TRBV4-3
d_gene: NA
abundance: many
j_gene: TRBJ2-3
CDR3nt: TGCGCCAGCAGCCAAGTTATAGGGGTTGGAGATACGCAGTATTTT
CDR3aa: CASSQVIGVGDTQYF

v_gene: TRBV4-3
d_gene: NA
abundance: many
j_gene: TRBJ2-2
CDR3nt: TGCGCCAGCAGCGGGGAGCGTTCCGGGGAGCTGTTTTTT
CDR3aa: CASSGERSGELFF

v_gene: TRBV28
d_gene: NA
abundance: many
j_gene: TRBJ2-5
CDR3nt: TGTGCCAGCAGTCCGACAGGCCTCCAAGAGACCCAGTACTTC
CDR3aa: CASSPTGLQETQYF

v_gene: TRBV20-1
d_gene: NA
abundance: many
j_gene: TRBJ2-7
CDR3nt: TGCAGTGCTAGGACGTCTGGTCGGGGCTACGAGCAGTACTTC
CDR3aa: CSARTSGRGYEQYF

v_gene: TRBV28
d_gene: TRBD2
abundance: many
j_gene: TRBJ2-1
CDR3nt: TGTGCCAGCAGTTCATCTCTAGCGGGAGGCACGCCTAATGAGCAGTTCTTC
CDR3aa: CASSSSLAGGTPNEQFF

v_gene: TRBV4-3
d_gene: NA
abundance: few
j_gene: TRBJ2-4
CDR3nt: TGCGCCAGCAGCCAAGAAGGAAACATTCAGTACTTC
CDR3aa: CASSQEGNIQYF

v_gene: TRBV20-1
d_gene: TRBD1
abundance: many
j_gene: TRBJ2-1
CDR3nt: TGCAGTGCAGATAGACAGGGTCCATACAATGAGCAGTTCTTC
CDR3aa: CSADRQGPYNEQFF

v_gene: TRBV10-3
d_gene: NA
abundance: many
j_gene: TRBJ2-7
CDR3nt: TGTGCCATCAGTGACAGAGCCTACGAGCAGTACTTC
CDR3aa: CAISDRAYEQYF

v_gene: TRBV12-3/TRBV12-4
d_gene: NA
abundance: NA
j_gene: TRBJ2-5
CDR3nt: TGTGCCAGCATCCTTTACTTTTCCGGAGGGGTTACGCAAGAGACCCAGTACTTC
CDR3aa: CASILYFSGGVTQETQYF

v_gene: TRBV27
d_gene: TRBD2
abundance: few
j_gene: TRBJ2-7
CDR3nt: TGTGCCAGCGCCTCCGGGACTAGCGGACTAAGCTCCTACGATCAGTACTTC
CDR3aa: CASASGTSGLSSYDQYF

v_gene: TRBV7-9
d_gene: NA
abundance: many
j_gene: TRBJ1-2
CDR3nt: TGTGCCAGCAGCTTATCTTCTAACTATGGCTACACCTTC
CDR3aa: CASSLSSNYGYTF

v_gene: TRBV4-2
d_gene: TRBD2
abundance: many
j_gene: TRBJ2-1
CDR3nt: TGTGCCAGCTCTAGCGGGAGCCACAATGAGCAGTTCTTC
CDR3aa: CASSSGSHNEQFF

v_gene: TRBV4-2
d_gene: TRBD2
abundance: NA
j_gene: TRBJ2-7
CDR3nt: TGTGCCAGCAGACGGGGACTAGCGGGAGGGAACCTCTACGAGCAGTACTTC
CDR3aa: CASRRGLAGGNLYEQYF

v_gene: TRBV18
d_gene: NA
abundance: many
j_gene: TRBJ2-7
CDR3nt: TGTGCCAGCTCACCGAAGGGCGGGACAACCTACGAGCAGTACTTC
CDR3aa: CASSPKGGTTYEQYF

v_gene: TRBV7-9
d_gene: NA
abundance: many
j_gene: TRBJ1-2
CDR3nt: TGTGCCAGCAGCTTAGGGGGGACAAATGGCTACACCTTC
CDR3aa: CASSLGGTNGYTF

v_gene: TRBV5-1
d_gene: NA
abundance: many
j_gene: TRBJ2-1
CDR3nt: TGCGCCAGCAGCTTGGCCGTCGGGGTCGTGGAGCAGTTCTTC
CDR3aa: CASSLAVGVVEQFF

v_gene: TRBV7-2
d_gene: NA
abundance: many
j_gene: TRBJ2-5
CDR3nt: TGTGCCAGCAGCTTTCAACACCAAGAGACCCAGTACTTC
CDR3aa: CASSFQHQETQYF

v_gene: TRBV27
d_gene: NA
abundance: many
j_gene: TRBJ2-5
CDR3nt: TGTGCCAGCGGAGACGTGGAGACCCAGTACTTC
CDR3aa: CASGDVETQYF

v_gene: TRBV19
d_gene: NA
abundance: many
j_gene: TRBJ1-5
CDR3nt: TGTGCCAGTAGTATGGAGACAGGACATAGCAATCAGCCCCAGCATTTT
CDR3aa: CASSMETGHSNQPQHF